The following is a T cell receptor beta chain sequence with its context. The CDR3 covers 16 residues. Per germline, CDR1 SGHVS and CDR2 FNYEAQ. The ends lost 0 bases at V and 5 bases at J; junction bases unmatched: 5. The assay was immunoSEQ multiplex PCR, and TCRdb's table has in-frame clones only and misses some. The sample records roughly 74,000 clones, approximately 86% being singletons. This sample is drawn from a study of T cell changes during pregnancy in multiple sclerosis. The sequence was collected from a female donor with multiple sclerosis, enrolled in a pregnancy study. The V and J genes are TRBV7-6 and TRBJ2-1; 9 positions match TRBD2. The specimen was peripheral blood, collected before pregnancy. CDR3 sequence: CASSLALAGGDNEQFF. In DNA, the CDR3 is TGTGCCAGCAGCTTAGCGCTGGCGGGAGGGGACAATGAGCAGTTCTTC.